This record looks at one T cell receptor beta chain sequence and its context. Its target is not known. CDR3 length: 14 amino acids. Germline V gene data show CDR1 as SNHLY and CDR2 as FYNNEI. V shed 7 bases and J shed 6 bases, with 15 bases lying between them. Sequencing was performed with immunoSEQ multiplex PCR; in TCRdb, only in-frame clones are kept and a portion is missing. The table has approximately 89,000 clones, just over 90% seen once. The sample comes from a study of T cell responses to AZD1222 COVID-19 vaccine. General study points: The span of vaccine-associated CD4 TCRs extended across spike, with dominance at 160-218 and 743-854.

This clonotype originated in an adult who received the AZD1222 COVID-19 vaccine. This sample comprised peripheral blood, obtained 28 days after the second AZD1222 dose. The V call is TRBV2, the J call TRBJ2-2; maybe TRBD2 (5 bases). CDR3 bases: TGTGCCAGCATGAGGAGAAAGGAGGCCGGGGAGCTGTTTTTT. It yields the protein CASMRRKEAGELFF.